The 19 T cell receptor beta chains below were found in one sample sequenced in a study of blood T cell repertoires in COVID-19. Libraries were prepared by immunoSEQ multiplex PCR; TCRdb keeps only in-frame clonotypes and omits some of them. The sample lists 87,000 or so clones; about four fifths were seen once. Sequenced material: peripheral blood. The receptors come from a woman in her sixties or seventies with acute or convalescent COVID-19.

The rearrangement joins TRBV9 to TRBJ2-1; 9 bases align to TRBD2. The CDR3 consists of 16 residues. CDR1 and CDR2 from the germline V gene are SGDLS and YYNGEE. Unmatched junction bases numbered 4, after V lost 0 bases and J lost 3 bases. The CDR3 sequence: CASSVGLAGNYNEQFF. CDR3 DNA: TGTGCCAGCAGCGTAGGCCTAGCGGGGAACTACAATGAGCAGTTCTTC.

This clone was counted between two and nine times. The CDR3 spells CASSLSVLGTGVNTEAFF. The CDR3 DNA reads TGTGCCAGCTCACTTTCCGTTCTCGGGACAGGGGTGAACACTGAAGCTTTCTTT. The chain carries TRBV18 and TRBJ1-1; 10 bases match TRBD1. The length of the CDR3 is 18 residues. The V gene end was trimmed by 4 bases and the J gene end by 0 bases; junction bases not matched to a gene: 11. Germline loops: CDR1 KGHSH, CDR2 LQKENI.

The CDR3 DNA reads TGTGCCAGCAGTTTTAAACAGCCCCAGCATTTT. This encodes CASSFKQPQHF. V gene TRBV28 combines with J gene TRBJ1-5; D not certain. This CDR3 is built from 11 residues. The germline gives CDR1 MDHEN, CDR2 SYDVKM. V lost 3 bases, J lost 7 bases, and 4 bases lay in between.

This clone is a singleton in its sample. The V and J genes are TRBV7-3 and TRBJ1-1; D not certain. V was pared by 5 bases and J by 1 base, with 11 bases between. CDR1 and CDR2 from the germline V gene are SGHTA and FQGTGA. The CDR3 extends over 14 amino acids. CDR3 sequence reads: CASSPNPGNTEAFF. The CDR3 DNA is TGTGCCAGCAGCCCGAACCCCGGGAACACTGAAGCTTTCTTT.

As to this clone: Other DNA sequences of this sample code for an identical CDR3. This rearrangement joins TRBV24-1 to TRBJ2-2; D ambiguous. CDR1 KGHDR and CDR2 SFDVKD come from the germline V gene. This CDR3 has 13 residues. The V end was cut by 3 bases, the J end by 3 bases, with 4 bases between. The CDR3 coding sequence is TGTGCCACCAGTGATCCATACACCGGGGAGCTGTTTTTT. This sequence encodes CATSDPYTGELFF.

With regard to this clone: Other nucleotide sequences from this sample produce the same CDR3. The genes are TRBV5-1 and TRBJ2-5; 10 bases map to TRBD1. V lost 4 bases, J lost 3 bases, and 3 bases stayed unmatched. This CDR3 is built from 14 residues. Germline V gene sequence: CDR1 SGHRS, CDR2 YFSETQ. CDR3 loop: CASSLGTGEETQYF. In nucleotides, the CDR3 is TGCGCCAGCAGCCTCGGGACAGGGGAAGAGACCCAGTACTTC.

The chain combines TRBV7-9 with TRBJ2-7; possible D gene TRBD1, 6 bases. V was clipped by 1 base and J by 0 bases, with 10 bases between them. The CDR3 runs to 15 residues. From germline, CDR1 is SEHNR and CDR2 FQNEAQ (reference sequence). CDR3 nucleotides: TGTGCCAGCAGCTTAGAAGGCAGGGGCTCCTACGAGCAGTACTTC. Translation gives CASSLEGRGSYEQYF.

This clone appeared a single time. This chain's CDR3 is CASSYGGGQYSNQPQHF. CDR3 nucleotides: TGTGCCAGCAGTTACGGGGGGGGCCAGTATAGCAATCAGCCCCAGCATTTT. The gene calls are TRBV6-2 or TRBV6-3 and TRBJ1-5, with D perhaps TRBD1 (6 bases). The length of the CDR3 is 17 residues. Trimming shortened V by 2 bases and J by 0 bases, and 14 bases separated the two germline ends. CDR1 is MNHEY, CDR2 SVGEGT, per germline.

V gene TRBV30 combines with J gene TRBJ1-4, with 10 bases fitting TRBD1. This CDR3 comprises 14 residues. Per the germline V gene, CDR1 is GTSNPN and CDR2 is SVGIG (reference sequence). V shed 1 base and J 8 bases; nucleotides not matched to a gene: 4. CDR3 amino acids: CAWSALDRGEKLFF. DNA for the CDR3: TGTGCCTGGAGTGCTCTGGACAGGGGGGAAAAACTGTTTTTT.

The CDR3 spells CAWSSGGGYSPLHF. The DNA of the CDR3 is TGTGCCTGGAGTAGCGGGGGTGGCTATTCACCCCTCCACTTT. The chain uses TRBV30 and TRBJ1-6, with a possible D match to TRBD1 (5 bases). The germline V gene has CDR1 GTSNPN and CDR2 SVGIG (reference sequence). V lost 2 bases and J lost 8, with 13 bases in between. The CDR3 spans 14 residues.

The chain employs TRBV2 and TRBJ1-5; D gene ambiguous. The CDR3 is 14 amino acids. With 4 bases removed from V and 1 base from J, the gap between germline ends came to 8 bases. The germline CDR1 and CDR2 sequences are SNHLY and FYNNEI. The CDR3 DNA follows: TGTGCCAGCAGTGCGGTGGAGAGCAATCAGCCCCAGCATTTT. This encodes CASSAVESNQPQHF.

The chain is built from TRBV7-2 and TRBJ1-6; D unclear. Germline CDR1 reads SGHTA; CDR2 reads FQGNSA. CDR3 length: 12 amino acids. V lost 5 bases and J 7 bases, leaving 6 bases between the germline ends. The CDR3 coding sequence is TGTGCCAGCAGCCCCAGAAATTCACCCCTCCACTTT. Its translation: CASSPRNSPLHF.

This rearrangement joins TRBV9 to TRBJ1-4; 12 bases align to TRBD1. The CDR3 runs to 15 residues. With 3 bases clipped from V and 8 bases from J, the junction kept 5 bases outside the gene matches. The germline V gene has CDR1 SGDLS and CDR2 YYNGEE. This chain's CDR3 is CASSGDRGPEEKLFF. In DNA, the CDR3 is TGTGCCAGCAGCGGGGACAGGGGGCCTGAAGAAAAACTGTTTTTT.

This clone was recorded once. The V call is TRBV4-1, the J call TRBJ1-1, with 8 nucleotides matching TRBD1. With V trimmed by 0 bases and J by 4 bases, 7 bases remained unmatched. This CDR3 is built from 16 residues. The V gene's germline CDR1 is MGHRA and CDR2 YSYEKL. The CDR3 DNA follows: TGCGCCAGCAGCCAAGATAGCGACAGGGGCTCCACTGAAGCTTTCTTT. It yields the protein CASSQDSDRGSTEAFF.

A word on this clone: A junction boundary mismatches the germline segment, possibly from a read error. The chain joins TRBV27 to TRBJ2-2; 9 bases map to TRBD2. CDR1 is MNHEY, CDR2 SMNVEV, per germline (reference sequence). The CDR3 covers 20 residues. The chain's CDR3 is CPSIIRGGGGSPANTGELFF. The CDR3 DNA follows: TGTCCCAGCATAATCCGCGGCGGGGGGGGTTCCCCAGCGAACACCGGGGAGCTGTTTTTT.

The chain couples TRBV28 to TRBJ1-5; 8 bases are shared with TRBD1. With V trimmed by 5 bases and J by 1 base, 10 bases remained unmatched. The V gene's germline CDR1 is MDHEN and CDR2 SYDVKM. This CDR3 contains 17 residues. The DNA for the CDR3 is TGTGCCAGCAGTACGACAGGGGATCCGCTCAGCAATCAGCCCCAGCATTTT. Its translation: CASSTTGDPLSNQPQHF.

The rearrangement joins TRBV5-1 to TRBJ2-7; D may be TRBD2 (6 bases). V shed 1 base and J shed 4 bases, with 12 bases lying between them. The germline V gene has CDR1 SGHRS and CDR2 YFSETQ. This CDR3 is 14 amino acids long. The CDR3 here is CASSLRAEGYEQYF. Written as DNA, the CDR3 is TGCGCCAGCAGCTTGAGGGCGGAGGGGTACGAGCAGTACTTC.

This sequence joins TRBV6-5 and TRBJ2-1; a weak D match, TRBD2 (5 bases). V dropped 4 bases and J dropped 10 bases, with 8 bases sitting between them. This CDR3 region has 11 residues. Germline V gives CDR1 MNHEY, CDR2 SVGAGI. The CDR3 DNA reads TGTGCCAGCAGTTGGAGCGGAGAGCAGTTCTTC. Amino acids: CASSWSGEQFF.

The sample holds one count of this clone. CDR3 region: CASSLAPVDTQYF. The CDR3 DNA sequence: TGTGCCAGCAGCTTAGCACCAGTAGATACGCAGTATTTT. V is TRBV7-2 and J is TRBJ2-3; no reliable D call. The V and J ends lost 0 bases and 5 bases respectively, with 6 bases between them. Germline lookup yields CDR1 SGHTA and CDR2 FQGNSA. CDR3 length: 13 amino acids.